This T cell receptor (beta chain) emerged from a study of CD8 T cells in Susac syndrome. The CDR3 consists of 14 residues. Germline CDR1 and CDR2: MGHRA and YSYEKL. Losses at the gene ends were 0 bases for V and 4 bases for J; bases not matched to a gene: 2. Sequencing of TCR beta drew on CD8+ and CD4+ T cells from blood. Negative isolation was used for CD8+ and CD4+ T cells and FACS enrichment for TEMRA cells. Random hexamers served to reverse transcribe roughly 0.45 to 1 ug RNA. immunoSEQ multiplex PCR amplified TCR beta CDR3 across 54 Vbeta, 13 Jbeta. From the immunoSEQ multiplex PCR reads, TCRdb called clonotypes with MiXCR, one entry per CDR3 protein. The table records 140,000 or so distinct CDR3 sequences, roughly 94% of them present only once. The count of this clonotype is one.

The rearrangement uses TRBV4-1 and TRBJ1-2, with 7 positions matching TRBD1. The sequence was obtained from a human donor in good health. The specimen sequenced was CD4+ T cells from PBMCs. CDR3 DNA: TGCGCCAGCAGCCAAGAGGGACAGATCTATGGCTACACCTTC. As protein: CASSQEGQIYGYTF.